The T cell receptor (beta chain) described here comes from a study of shared clonotypes between healthy human individuals. Across the study: There were three CD4 naive, three CD4 memory, two CD8 naive and one CD8 memory plates per donor.

The CDR3 is 20 amino acids. CDR1 and CDR2 (germline): LGHNA, YSLEER. Losses at the gene ends were 3 bases for V and 3 bases for J; bases not matched to a gene: 17. Naive CD8 cells lacked CD45RO and underwent positive selection for CCR7, leaving out terminally differentiated effector memory CD45RA+ cells. Sequencing was performed with immunoSEQ multiplex PCR; in TCRdb, only in-frame clones are kept and a portion is missing. The data hold about 2 million clones, with around 96% observed a single time. J is TRBJ1-6 and V is TRBV4-3, with 7 positions matching TRBD1. The sequence was obtained from a young man in good health. Sequenced material: naive CD8+ T cells sorted from blood. Here the CDR3 reads CASSQIMGQLLDGYNSPLHF. The DNA for the CDR3 is TGCGCCAGCAGCCAGATTATGGGACAGCTTCTGGACGGCTATAATTCACCCCTCCACTTT.